These T cell receptor beta chains were read from a single sample in a study of T-cell memory formation after mild COVID-19. TCRdb redid the calling of the 5' RACE reads with MiXCR, one entry per CDR3 protein. The data hold approximately 100,000 distinct CDR3 sequences, with about 15% observed a single time. What was sequenced was PBMCs or a T cell subset sorted from them (not recorded which). The receptor set was obtained from an adult woman who had mild COVID-19 (a few samples of this study predate the infection). Cell type and time point are not known. Both conserved end residues are part of each CDR3.

>TRBV6-5
CASSYIVLTGELFF
>TRBV5-6
CASSFTGNEQFF
>TRBV7-2
CASSLAGTIAGPGELFF
>TRBV27
CASSNPPGPNEQFF
>TRBV7-6
CASSLSTSGISYEQYF
>TRBV29-1
CSVEGPGSYEQYF
>TRBV4-2
CASSQGDLATDTQYF
>TRBV7-6
CASSLFGETQYF
>TRBV3-1
CASSQDFGLQDTQYF
>TRBV6-5
CASSYSQSSYNEQFF
>TRBV7-6
CASSPGQGTGELFF
>TRBV30
CAWTNGVASTEAFF
>TRBV3-1
CASSQEVNYTEAFF
>TRBV5-1
CASSLEIGTSGYNEQFF
>TRBV5-1
CASSLGQGIYDEQYF
>TRBV4-1
CASSQETYGAPHEQYF
>TRBV12-3/TRBV12-4
CASSLGRTGYEQYF
>TRBV20-1
CSASTQLVTSYEQYF
>TRBV12-3/TRBV12-4
CASSLWLAGGNTQYF
>TRBV6-2/TRBV6-3
CASSLLFEQYF
>TRBV12-3/TRBV12-4
CASRLGQGVEQYF
>TRBV5-1
CASSLVRDAQDTQYF
>TRBV9
CASSPSDWNPYEQYF
>TRBV20-1
CSASGLTSSYNEQFF
>TRBV2
CASRGDYKYEQYF
>TRBV5-6
CASSFAVWRQGRETQYF
>TRBV4-1
CASSQDGDRVGEQYF
>TRBV7-9
CASSFDSGPRLNSYNSPLHF
>TRBV29-1
CSVSSGKDTEAFF
>TRBV12-3/TRBV12-4
CASSLATHEQYF
>TRBV9
CASSVLQDTEAFF
>TRBV9
CASSVVGLAGSHGELFF
>TRBV10-3
CAISDDGNQPQHF
>TRBV5-1
CASSWTGWGTDTQYF
>TRBV7-3
CASSSGGPGELFF
>TRBV18
CASSPGTGNNEQFF
>TRBV5-1
CASSLTGTGVFYEQYF
>TRBV7-9
CASSLREATGELFF
>TRBV7-9
CASGPIAGVTDTQYF
>TRBV7-2
CASSLAGTGWEAFF
>TRBV12-3/TRBV12-4
CASSFGTGVYEQYF
>TRBV6-5
CASSKRGWITEKLFF
>TRBV20-1
CSAREKKEGPNEQFF
>TRBV7-2
CASSLSSGRTSYNEQFF
>TRBV27
CASSSRYYGYTF
>TRBV12-5
CASGLVTGDTEAFF
>TRBV12-3/TRBV12-4
CATMGGEGETQYF
>TRBV5-1
CASSMGLAGPYEQYF
>TRBV7-9
CASSSPLDRGSPETQYF
>TRBV3-1
CASSLSRRDTQYF
>TRBV12-5
CASGAGLAGFF